This paragraph covers one T cell receptor beta chain sequence. The sample comes from a study of T cell changes during pregnancy in multiple sclerosis. Profiling relied on immunoSEQ multiplex PCR, and the TCRdb table lists in-frame clones only, not all of them. Of about 93,000 clones listed, roughly 92% were seen once; the top ten hold 2% to 2.5%. CDR1 is LGHNA and CDR2 is YNFKEQ in the germline V gene. The V end lost 1 base, the J end lost 4 bases, and 12 bases lay between the germline ends. This CDR3 is built from 15 residues. The input for sequencing was peripheral blood, taken after pregnancy. The chain combines TRBV4-2 with TRBJ2-3; perhaps TRBD2 as D (7 bases). The sequence was collected from a female donor with multiple sclerosis, enrolled in a pregnancy study. The CDR3 nucleotides read TGTGCCAGCAGCCAAGTCGAGGGGGGGCCAGATACGCAGTATTTT. Protein product: CASSQVEGGPDTQYF.